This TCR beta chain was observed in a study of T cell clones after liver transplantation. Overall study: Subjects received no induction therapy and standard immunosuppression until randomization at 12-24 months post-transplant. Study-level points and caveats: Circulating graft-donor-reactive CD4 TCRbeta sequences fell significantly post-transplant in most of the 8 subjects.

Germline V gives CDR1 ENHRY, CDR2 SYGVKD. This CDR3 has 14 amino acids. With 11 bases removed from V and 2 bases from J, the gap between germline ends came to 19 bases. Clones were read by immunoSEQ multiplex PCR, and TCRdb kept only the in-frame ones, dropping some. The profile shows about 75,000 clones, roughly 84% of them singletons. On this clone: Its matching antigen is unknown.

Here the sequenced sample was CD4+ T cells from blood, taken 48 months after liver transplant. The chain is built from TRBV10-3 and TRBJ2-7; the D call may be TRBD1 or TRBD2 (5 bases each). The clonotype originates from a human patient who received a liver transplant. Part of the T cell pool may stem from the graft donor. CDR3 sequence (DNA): TGTGCCCCGAGGGGTGGGGGAGAGACCTACGAGCAGTACTTC. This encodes CAPRGGGETYEQYF.